This TCR beta chain was profiled in a study of a mutant IDH1 vaccine in newly diagnosed glioma. Time point reported: week 35, safety follow-up. The investigators gave 300 ug of mutant IDH1 20-mer peptide in each vaccine dose, together with topical imiquimod. Between the trimmed V and J ends, which lost 3 bases and 6 bases, there was a span of 11 bases. Germline V gene data show CDR1 as MNHNS and CDR2 as SASEGT. The CDR3 consists of 13 residues. This clone occurred once. Its antigen is not identified. Libraries were prepared by immunoSEQ multiplex PCR; TCRdb keeps only in-frame clonotypes and omits some of them. This repertoire shows about 60,000 clones, 84% found once; its top ten account for about 4.6%.

The sequence was collected from a young man with glioma. The genes are TRBV6-1 and TRBJ2-5; D unresolved. The sample here was PBMCs, taken from a glioma patient whose treatment included an IDH1 peptide vaccine. The CDR3 sequence: CASSESPKQTQYF. The DNA for the CDR3 is TGTGCCAGCAGTGAGAGCCCCAAACAGACCCAGTACTTC.